Listed here are 2 T cell receptor beta chains from one sample, sequenced in a study of shared clonotypes between healthy human individuals. Sequenced by immunoSEQ multiplex PCR; TCRdb stores in-frame clones only, minus some. The sample carries 650,000 to 800,000 clones, around 77% recorded once. Sequenced input: memory CD4+ T cells sorted from blood. As for subset: CD45RA-negative fraction. All receptors derive from a woman aged 25 to 39 in good health.

Written as DNA, the CDR3 is TGTGCCAGTAGTTATGACCAGTTTTTCAATCAGCCCCAGCATTTT. Protein sequence: CASSYDQFFNQPQHF. The chain joins TRBV19 to TRBJ1-5, with D hard to call. Per germline, CDR1 LNHDA and CDR2 SQIVND (reference sequence). The CDR3 is made up of 15 amino acids. V was clipped by 5 bases and J by 3 bases, with 14 bases between them.

The rearrangement joins TRBV5-4 to TRBJ1-2; 8 bases fit TRBD1. Per the germline V gene, CDR1 is SGHNT and CDR2 is YYREEE (reference sequence). There are 14 residues in the CDR3. V was pared by 3 bases and J by 4 bases, with 5 bases of the junction left unmatched. CDR3 amino acids: CASSSRTGLYGYTF. CDR3 DNA: TGTGCCAGCAGCTCCAGGACAGGGCTCTATGGCTACACCTTC.